These T cell receptor beta chains were read from a single sample in a study of blood T cell repertoires in COVID-19. Sequencing was performed with immunoSEQ multiplex PCR; in TCRdb, only in-frame clones are kept and a portion is missing. Counted here are about 190,000 clones, 65% to 85% occurring once; the ten biggest clones make up around 3.5%. The sequenced material came from PBMCs or T cells enriched from blood (not recorded which). The receptors originated from a woman younger than 45 who had recovered from COVID-19. CDR3s include the opening cysteine and the closing phenylalanine or tryptophan. The order of the fields is J gene, clone size, CDR3 length, V gene, D gene, CDR3 DNA, CDR3 protein. D genes are given only for firm matches. Rows give clone size only sometimes, using once, few, many, or a class for an expanded clone.

j_call: TRBJ2-1; clone_size: once; cdr3_length: 12; v_call: TRBV28; d_call: .; cdr3_nt: TGTGCCAGCACTTTCTCCCGCAATGAGCAGTTCTTC; cdr3_aa: CASTFSRNEQFF
j_call: TRBJ1-2; clone_size: few; cdr3_length: 14; v_call: TRBV15; d_call: .; cdr3_nt: TGTGCCACCGCCCGGGGGGGGATTAACTATGGCTACACCTTC; cdr3_aa: CATARGGINYGYTF
j_call: TRBJ1-2; clone_size: .; cdr3_length: 14; v_call: TRBV19; d_call: .; cdr3_nt: TGTGCCAGTAGTATTAATAACAGGGACTATGGCTACACCTTC; cdr3_aa: CASSINNRDYGYTF
j_call: TRBJ2-1; clone_size: .; cdr3_length: 15; v_call: TRBV5-6; d_call: TRBD1; cdr3_nt: TGTGCCAGCAGCTCTGCGGGACAGGGGGACAATGAGCAGTTCTTC; cdr3_aa: CASSSAGQGDNEQFF
j_call: TRBJ1-2; clone_size: .; cdr3_length: 15; v_call: TRBV25-1; d_call: TRBD1; cdr3_nt: TGTGCCAGCAGTTTCCGGACAGGGTCGGTCTATGGCTACACCTTC; cdr3_aa: CASSFRTGSVYGYTF
j_call: TRBJ1-5; clone_size: .; cdr3_length: 13; v_call: TRBV7-2; d_call: TRBD1; cdr3_nt: TGTGCCAGCAGCGCGACAGGGAATCAGCCCCAGCATTTT; cdr3_aa: CASSATGNQPQHF
j_call: TRBJ1-4; clone_size: .; cdr3_length: 14; v_call: TRBV5-5; d_call: TRBD1; cdr3_nt: TGTGCCAGCAGCTCCGGGACAGGGGGTGAAAAACTGTTTTTT; cdr3_aa: CASSSGTGGEKLFF
j_call: TRBJ1-1; clone_size: many; cdr3_length: 13; v_call: TRBV6-5; d_call: .; cdr3_nt: TGTGCCAGCAGTTACGACAGGACCGGTGAAGCTTTCTTT; cdr3_aa: CASSYDRTGEAFF
j_call: TRBJ1-2; clone_size: .; cdr3_length: 14; v_call: TRBV4-1; d_call: .; cdr3_nt: TGCGCCAGCAGCCAAGTTGGCTCAAACTATGGCTACACCTTC; cdr3_aa: CASSQVGSNYGYTF
j_call: TRBJ1-5; clone_size: .; cdr3_length: 18; v_call: TRBV2; d_call: TRBD1; cdr3_nt: TGTGCCAGCGACCACCGGGGACAGGGGTTGGGAAGCAATCAACCCCAGCATTTT; cdr3_aa: CASDHRGQGLGSNQPQHF
j_call: TRBJ2-7; clone_size: .; cdr3_length: 14; v_call: TRBV9; d_call: TRBD1; cdr3_nt: TGTGCCAGCAGCGTCGACAGGGCCTCCTACGAGCAGTACTTC; cdr3_aa: CASSVDRASYEQYF
j_call: TRBJ2-5; clone_size: .; cdr3_length: 13; v_call: TRBV5-1; d_call: .; cdr3_nt: TGCGCCAGCAACCCCGGGTTGGGTGAGACCCAGTACTTC; cdr3_aa: CASNPGLGETQYF
j_call: TRBJ2-2; clone_size: .; cdr3_length: 15; v_call: TRBV11-2; d_call: .; cdr3_nt: TGTGCCAGCAGCTTAACAGCCCAAAACACCGGGGAGCTGTTTTTT; cdr3_aa: CASSLTAQNTGELFF
j_call: TRBJ1-6; clone_size: once; cdr3_length: 13; v_call: TRBV12-3/TRBV12-4; d_call: TRBD1; cdr3_nt: TGTGCCAGCAGTGGGACAGCTTATTCACCCCTCCACTTT; cdr3_aa: CASSGTAYSPLHF
j_call: TRBJ2-3; clone_size: .; cdr3_length: 13; v_call: TRBV4-2; d_call: TRBD2; cdr3_nt: TGTGCCAGCAGCCACCGGGGGGAAGATACGCAGTATTTT; cdr3_aa: CASSHRGEDTQYF
j_call: TRBJ2-7; clone_size: .; cdr3_length: 16; v_call: TRBV9; d_call: TRBD2; cdr3_nt: TGTGCCAGCAGCGTAGCCCCTCTTACTAGCGGCTACGAGCAGTACTTC; cdr3_aa: CASSVAPLTSGYEQYF
j_call: TRBJ2-4; clone_size: .; cdr3_length: 17; v_call: TRBV5-5; d_call: TRBD2; cdr3_nt: TGTGCCAGCAGCCCGGGGACTAGCGGGGCGTCCAAAAACATTCAGTACTTC; cdr3_aa: CASSPGTSGASKNIQYF
j_call: TRBJ1-5; clone_size: .; cdr3_length: 14; v_call: TRBV19; d_call: TRBD1; cdr3_nt: TGTGCCAGTAGTATAATACAGGGGAATCAGCCCCAGCATTTT; cdr3_aa: CASSIIQGNQPQHF
j_call: TRBJ2-3; clone_size: .; cdr3_length: 15; v_call: TRBV6-5; d_call: .; cdr3_nt: TGTGCCAGCACCGTCACTAGCAGATTCACAGATACGCAGTATTTT; cdr3_aa: CASTVTSRFTDTQYF
j_call: TRBJ1-2; clone_size: .; cdr3_length: 16; v_call: TRBV9; d_call: .; cdr3_nt: TGTGCCAGCAGCGTAGACCCCGGGACATCGAACTATGGCTACACCTTC; cdr3_aa: CASSVDPGTSNYGYTF
j_call: TRBJ2-2; clone_size: .; cdr3_length: 16; v_call: TRBV19; d_call: .; cdr3_nt: TGTGCCAGTATTCAACCGGGTGGGGCAGCTTCACGGGAGCTGTTTTTT; cdr3_aa: CASIQPGGAASRELFF
j_call: TRBJ2-5; clone_size: .; cdr3_length: 12; v_call: TRBV28; d_call: .; cdr3_nt: TGTGCCTCTCGGACATTCCAAGAGACCCAGTACTTC; cdr3_aa: CASRTFQETQYF
j_call: TRBJ1-2; clone_size: once; cdr3_length: 12; v_call: TRBV3-1/TRBV3-2; d_call: .; cdr3_nt: TGTGCCAGCAGCCAATCATTGTTTGGCTACACCTTC; cdr3_aa: CASSQSLFGYTF
j_call: TRBJ1-1; clone_size: .; cdr3_length: 15; v_call: TRBV29-1; d_call: .; cdr3_nt: TGCAGCGTAACCCGGGACAACCTCGTGAACACTGAAGCTTTCTTT; cdr3_aa: CSVTRDNLVNTEAFF
j_call: TRBJ2-2; clone_size: .; cdr3_length: 16; v_call: TRBV6-6; d_call: .; cdr3_nt: TGTGCCACCCTCCCTGGGCGGGGGCCACACACCGGGGAGCTGTTTTTT; cdr3_aa: CATLPGRGPHTGELFF
j_call: TRBJ1-5; clone_size: .; cdr3_length: 15; v_call: TRBV18; d_call: .; cdr3_nt: TGTGCCAGCTCCCCCGAATCCCAGAAAAATCAGCCCCAGCATTTT; cdr3_aa: CASSPESQKNQPQHF
j_call: TRBJ1-1; clone_size: .; cdr3_length: 12; v_call: TRBV10-3; d_call: .; cdr3_nt: TGTGCCATCAGTGATCTTTCGGCTGAAGCTTTCTTT; cdr3_aa: CAISDLSAEAFF
j_call: TRBJ1-5; clone_size: .; cdr3_length: 15; v_call: TRBV3-1/TRBV3-2; d_call: .; cdr3_nt: TGTGCCAGCAGCCAAGATACGGGGAAAAATCAGCCCCAGCATTTT; cdr3_aa: CASSQDTGKNQPQHF
j_call: TRBJ1-1; clone_size: .; cdr3_length: 13; v_call: TRBV28; d_call: .; cdr3_nt: TGTGCCAGCAACCAACAACAGGGCACTGAAGCTTTCTTT; cdr3_aa: CASNQQQGTEAFF
j_call: TRBJ2-2; clone_size: .; cdr3_length: 14; v_call: TRBV5-1; d_call: .; cdr3_nt: TGCGCCAGCAGCTTGCGTCGGAACACCGGGGAGCTGTTTTTT; cdr3_aa: CASSLRRNTGELFF
j_call: TRBJ2-5; clone_size: .; cdr3_length: 13; v_call: TRBV3-1/TRBV3-2; d_call: TRBD2; cdr3_nt: TGTGCCAGCAGCTCTGGACTAGCAGGGACCCAGTACTTC; cdr3_aa: CASSSGLAGTQYF
j_call: TRBJ2-2; clone_size: .; cdr3_length: 15; v_call: TRBV18; d_call: TRBD1; cdr3_nt: TGTGCCAGCTCACCAGAACAAACAGGGGCCGGGGAGCTGTTTTTT; cdr3_aa: CASSPEQTGAGELFF
j_call: TRBJ2-1; clone_size: .; cdr3_length: 14; v_call: TRBV5-1; d_call: .; cdr3_nt: TGCGCCAGCAGCTTCACTACAGGGTTCAATGAGCAGTTCTTC; cdr3_aa: CASSFTTGFNEQFF
j_call: TRBJ1-1; clone_size: .; cdr3_length: 12; v_call: TRBV2; d_call: .; cdr3_nt: TGTGCCAGCCTATCAAGGAACACTGAAGCTTTCTTT; cdr3_aa: CASLSRNTEAFF
j_call: TRBJ1-5; clone_size: .; cdr3_length: 17; v_call: TRBV7-6; d_call: TRBD1; cdr3_nt: TGTGCCAGCAGCTTAGGGGTCAGGGGGACGAGCAATCAGCCCCAGCATTTT; cdr3_aa: CASSLGVRGTSNQPQHF
j_call: TRBJ2-5; clone_size: .; cdr3_length: 17; v_call: TRBV3-1/TRBV3-2; d_call: TRBD2; cdr3_nt: TGTGCCAGCAGCCATGGGGGAACTAGCGGGGGAAGGGAGACCCAGTACTTC; cdr3_aa: CASSHGGTSGGRETQYF
j_call: TRBJ2-1; clone_size: .; cdr3_length: 15; v_call: TRBV4-1; d_call: TRBD2; cdr3_nt: TGCGCCAGCAGCCAAGACGAAGGACTAGCGCGTGAGCAGTTCTTC; cdr3_aa: CASSQDEGLAREQFF
j_call: TRBJ2-1; clone_size: many; cdr3_length: 16; v_call: TRBV4-1; d_call: TRBD2; cdr3_nt: TGCGCCAGCAGCTCCAAACTAGCGGGGGGGCGGAATGAGCAGTTCTTC; cdr3_aa: CASSSKLAGGRNEQFF
j_call: TRBJ2-7; clone_size: .; cdr3_length: 16; v_call: TRBV27; d_call: TRBD2; cdr3_nt: TGTGCCAGCAGTCCCTACACTAGCGGGAGGATATACGAGCAGTACTTC; cdr3_aa: CASSPYTSGRIYEQYF
j_call: TRBJ1-1; clone_size: .; cdr3_length: 14; v_call: TRBV10-2; d_call: .; cdr3_nt: TGCGCCAGCAGGGTGACATCACTGAGCACTGAAGCTTTCTTT; cdr3_aa: CASRVTSLSTEAFF
j_call: TRBJ2-1; clone_size: .; cdr3_length: 13; v_call: TRBV5-4; d_call: .; cdr3_nt: TGTGCCAGCAGCATCGGGGGAATCAATGAGCAGTTCTTC; cdr3_aa: CASSIGGINEQFF
j_call: TRBJ1-1; clone_size: .; cdr3_length: 14; v_call: TRBV2; d_call: TRBD1; cdr3_nt: TGTGCCAGCAAGACTCGGACAGGGCAGTTTGAAGCTTTCTTT; cdr3_aa: CASKTRTGQFEAFF
j_call: TRBJ1-1; clone_size: .; cdr3_length: 14; v_call: TRBV6-5; d_call: TRBD1; cdr3_nt: TGTGCCACCCGAACCGGGACAGAAAACACTGAAGCTTTCTTT; cdr3_aa: CATRTGTENTEAFF
j_call: TRBJ2-3; clone_size: .; cdr3_length: 15; v_call: TRBV7-2; d_call: .; cdr3_nt: TGTGCCAGCAGCTTAGATGGCTCTAGCACAGATACGCAGTATTTT; cdr3_aa: CASSLDGSSTDTQYF
j_call: TRBJ1-1; clone_size: .; cdr3_length: 15; v_call: TRBV11-2; d_call: .; cdr3_nt: TGTGCCAGCAGCCCCCGGGGGGTCCTTAACACTGAAGCTTTCTTT; cdr3_aa: CASSPRGVLNTEAFF
j_call: TRBJ2-1; clone_size: .; cdr3_length: 16; v_call: TRBV28; d_call: TRBD2; cdr3_nt: TGTGCCAGCCGACTAGCGGGAGGGACCGGGGGTAATGAGCAGTTCTTC; cdr3_aa: CASRLAGGTGGNEQFF